These 19 T cell receptor beta chains originate from one sample sequenced in a study of early T cells in non-severe SARS-CoV-2 infection. A single record per CDR3 protein comes from TCRdb applying MiXCR to the 5' RACE reads. The table lists more than 80,000 distinct CDR3 sequences, approximately 11% of them singletons. Sequencing used whole blood. Receptors originate from an adult who was a healthcare worker with PCR-confirmed SARS-CoV-2 infection or an uninfected control (not recorded which).

This clonotype came up a few times. This chain uses TRBV28 with TRBJ2-7, with TRBD2 identical over 12 bases. The CDR3 loop spans 15 amino acids. J lost 3 bases, V lost 6 bases, and 6 bases had no gene match. Germline assignment: CDR1 MDHEN and CDR2 SYDVKM. As DNA, the CDR3 is TGTGCCAGCAGCCCTACTAGCGGGAGGTTCTACGAGCAGTACTTC. Encoded protein: CASSPTSGRFYEQYF.

The rearrangement uses TRBV2 and TRBJ1-1; D unresolved. The germline V and J ends were trimmed by 4 bases and 4 bases, with 10 bases remaining between them. The CDR3 extends over 13 amino acids. CDR1 and CDR2 (germline): SNHLY, FYNNEI. The CDR3 DNA reads as TGTGCCAGCAGTGGAGGGTTGGGCACTGAAGCTTTCTTT. Residues: CASSGGLGTEAFF.

This clonotype has a count of ten or more. The genes are TRBV14 and TRBJ2-7, with a tentative D call TRBD2 (5 bases). The V end was cut by 0 bases, the J end by 0 bases, with 15 bases between. Looked up from germline, CDR1 is SGHDN and CDR2 is FVKESK. The CDR3 contains 17 residues. The CDR3 reads CASSQDSGRRSSYEQYF. The CDR3 DNA reads as TGTGCCAGCAGCCAAGATAGTGGCCGGAGGTCCTCCTACGAGCAGTACTTC.

This clonotype was seen many times. The J gene is TRBJ1-2, the V gene TRBV5-1; no reliable D call. Germline V gene data show CDR1 as SGHRS and CDR2 as YFSETQ. This CDR3 is built from 15 residues. The V and J ends lost 0 bases and 0 bases respectively, with 9 bases between them. The CDR3 reads CASSLVRSANYGYTF. The CDR3 nucleotides read TGCGCCAGCAGCTTGGTACGGTCAGCTAACTATGGCTACACCTTC.

This clonotype was detected a few times. The chain couples TRBV10-2 to TRBJ2-2; possible D gene TRBD2, 5 bases. The CDR3 consists of 18 residues. V was cut by 0 bases and J by 0 bases, with 14 bases left in between. CDR1 and CDR2 from the germline V gene are WSHSY and SAAADI. CDR3 residues: CASSESGKGAPNTGELFF. CDR3 DNA: TGCGCCAGCAGTGAGTCCGGGAAGGGAGCCCCGAACACCGGGGAGCTGTTTTTT.

This clonotype has at least ten counts. This chain connects TRBV20-1 to TRBJ1-2, with TRBD1 matching 7 bases. The CDR3 has 14 amino acids. Germline CDR1 is DFQATT and CDR2 is SNEGSKA (reference sequence). J was trimmed by 4 bases and V by 6 bases; bases with no gene match: 11. This CDR3 reads CSAIQGDASYGYTF. The CDR3 coding sequence is TGCAGTGCGATCCAGGGGGACGCTAGCTATGGCTACACCTTC.

This clonotype was found many times. This chain joins TRBV6-1 and TRBJ2-7; D call uncertain. The CDR3 has 13 amino acids. Deletions cut 2 bases from V and 8 bases from J, with 13 bases between. CDR1 is MNHNS and CDR2 is SASEGT in the germline V gene. Written as DNA, the CDR3 is TGTGCCAGCAGTGAAATTGGGCAGATGAAGCAGTACTTC. The encoded protein is CASSEIGQMKQYF.

In this sample, this clonotype turned up many times. The J gene is TRBJ1-5, the V gene TRBV30, with 7 nucleotides matching TRBD1. The junction had 7 bases not matched to a gene; V was cut back by 3 bases and J by 2 bases. The CDR3 loop spans 15 amino acids. The germline gives CDR1 GTSNPN, CDR2 SVGIG (reference sequence). DNA for the CDR3: TGTGCCTGGAGCGAGAACACAGGGGGCAATCAGCCCCAGCATTTT. Translation gives CAWSENTGGNQPQHF.

The sample holds many counts of this clonotype. V is TRBV5-5 and J is TRBJ1-2; D gene uncertain. Trimming shortened V by 0 bases and J by 8 bases, and 8 bases separated the two germline ends. This CDR3 region has 12 residues. From germline, CDR1 is SGHKS and CDR2 YYEKEE (reference sequence). The CDR3 spells CASSLAGGGYTF. The CDR3 nucleotides read TGTGCCAGCAGCTTGGCTGGAGGAGGCTACACCTTC.

The gene calls are TRBV2 and TRBJ2-5, with no clear D. CDR1 is SNHLY and CDR2 is FYNNEI in the germline V gene. This CDR3 region has 14 residues. The ends were cut back, 5 bases at V and 1 base at J, with 11 bases in the middle. CDR3 region: CASSTRTVQETQYF. The CDR3, as DNA: TGTGCCAGCAGTACCCGGACGGTCCAAGAGACCCAGTACTTC.

This clonotype was detected ten times or more. This chain joins TRBV6-5 and TRBJ1-6, with D possibly TRBD1 on 5 matching bases. This CDR3 has 13 amino acids. Germline V gene lookup returns CDR1 MNHEY and CDR2 SVGAGI. Trimming left V 6 bases short and J 7 bases short, with 10 bases between. CDR3 residues: CASRTQGNSPLHF. The CDR3 region has the DNA TGTGCCAGCAGAACCCAGGGAAATTCACCCCTCCACTTT.

This clonotype was seen a few times. Here the CDR3 DNA reads TGTGCCAGCAGCGGGAGCCCCTCTGGAAACACCATATATTTT. As protein: CASSGSPSGNTIYF. The chain combines TRBV28 with TRBJ1-3; D gene uncertain. V was pared by 6 bases and J by 0 bases, with 9 bases between. The V gene's germline CDR1 is MDHEN and CDR2 SYDVKM. The length of the CDR3 is 14 residues.

This clonotype was seen at least ten times. The rearrangement uses TRBV20-1 and TRBJ2-7; 13 nucleotides line up with TRBD2. Per the germline V gene, CDR1 is DFQATT and CDR2 is SNEGSKA (reference sequence). This CDR3 is 14 amino acids long. Unmatched junction bases numbered 5, after V lost 3 bases and J lost 6 bases. Here the CDR3 reads CSARRTSGSLEQYF. CDR3 nucleotide sequence: TGCAGTGCTAGGAGGACTAGCGGGAGCCTCGAGCAGTACTTC.

The rearrangement joins TRBV20-1 to TRBJ1-5; TRBD1 matches at 8 bases. With V trimmed by 6 bases and J by 0 bases, 7 bases remained unmatched. CDR3 length: 15 residues. Germline CDR1 DFQATT, CDR2 SNEGSKA (reference sequence). The CDR3 DNA reads as TGCAGTGCCGAGGGGACAGGCAATAGCAATCAGCCCCAGCATTTT. It codes for CSAEGTGNSNQPQHF.

This clonotype came up once. V usage is TRBV6-5 and J usage is TRBJ1-2, with D hard to call. V was shortened by 2 bases and J by 7 bases, with 11 bases between the two germline ends. The germline gives CDR1 MNHEY, CDR2 SVGAGI. This CDR3 is 13 amino acids long. CDR3 residues: CASSYVGLSGYTF. As DNA, the CDR3 is TGTGCCAGCAGTTACGTGGGCCTGAGTGGCTACACCTTC.

There are a few counts of this clonotype. The chain is built from TRBV5-5 and TRBJ1-1; a possible D gene is TRBD1 (5 bases). The germline V and J ends were trimmed by 0 bases and 8 bases, with 11 bases remaining between them. CDR3 length equals 13 residues. In germline, CDR1 is SGHKS, CDR2 YYEKEE (reference sequence). The CDR3 here is CASSLEGAREAFF. The CDR3 DNA reads as TGTGCCAGCAGCTTGGAAGGGGCCAGGGAAGCTTTCTTT.

This clonotype was detected only a few times. V and J are TRBV18 and TRBJ1-2, with a possible D match to TRBD1 (6 bases). Germline CDR1 is KGHSH and CDR2 is LQKENI. This CDR3 region has 14 residues. The V end was cut by 3 bases, the J end by 3 bases, with 11 bases between. In DNA, the CDR3 is TGTGCCAGCTCACCGGACAGAAACTACTATGGCTACACCTTC. It specifies CASSPDRNYYGYTF.

The chain is built from TRBV6-2 or TRBV6-3 and TRBJ2-5, with 7 bases identical to TRBD1. The trim removed 2 bases at V and 5 bases at J, leaving 8 bases unmatched. Germline-derived CDR1 and CDR2 are MNHEY and SVGEGT. The CDR3 contains 15 residues. The CDR3 region is CASSYTGADGETQYF. CDR3 nucleotide sequence: TGTGCCAGCAGTTACACAGGGGCCGACGGGGAGACCCAGTACTTC.

The V gene is TRBV27, the J gene TRBJ1-5; D remains unclear. V was trimmed by 4 bases and J by 0 bases, leaving 10 bases between them. The CDR3 runs to 15 residues. Germline CDR1 is MNHEY and CDR2 is SMNVEV (reference sequence). CDR3 in DNA: TGTGCCAGCAGTTGGTCACCCAGTAGCAATCAGCCCCAGCATTTT. Translated, it gives CASSWSPSSNQPQHF.